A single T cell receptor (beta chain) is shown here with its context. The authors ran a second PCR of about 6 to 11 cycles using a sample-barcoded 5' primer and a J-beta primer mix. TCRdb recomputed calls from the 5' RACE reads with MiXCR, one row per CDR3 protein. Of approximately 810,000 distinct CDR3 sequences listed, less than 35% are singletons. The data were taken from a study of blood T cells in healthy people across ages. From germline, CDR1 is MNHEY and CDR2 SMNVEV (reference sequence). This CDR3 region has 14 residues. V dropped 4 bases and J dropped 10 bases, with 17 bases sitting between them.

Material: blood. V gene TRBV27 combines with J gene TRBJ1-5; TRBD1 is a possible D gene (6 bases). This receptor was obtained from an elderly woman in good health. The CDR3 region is CASSSDSLTDPQHF. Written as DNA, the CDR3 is TGTGCCAGCAGTTCGGACAGCCTCACGGATCCCCAGCATTTT.